Below, 32 T cell receptor beta chains from the same sample are listed, as sequenced in a study of blood T cell repertoires in COVID-19 (dated by TCRdb to about 2020). The library was obtained by the immunoSEQ multiplex PCR assay. TCRdb re-hosts the immuneACCESS table, in-frame sequences only. Its copies lack some clones; in the studies checked, an unresolved V gene accounts for under half of them, and the cause for the rest is not known. For this sample the table gives around 200,000 clones, of which 80% to 90% were detected only once. The top ten clones comprise roughly 4.2% of the sample. The sequencing sample was made of peripheral blood. These receptors all stem from a man aged 50 to 60 with acute or convalescent COVID-19.

J is TRBJ1-6 and V is TRBV10-1, with D unclear. The ends were cut back, 2 bases at V and 7 bases at J, with 12 bases in the middle. Per the germline V gene, CDR1 is WNHNN and CDR2 is SYGVQD (reference sequence). This CDR3 region has 15 residues. The CDR3 coding sequence is TGCGCCAGCAGTGAGATCGCGGGAAAAAATTCACCCCTCCACTTT. Protein product: CASSEIAGKNSPLHF.

This chain links TRBV5-1 with TRBJ2-5, with 9 bases fitting TRBD2. The CDR3 sequence is 15 residues long. V was clipped by 1 base and J by 1 base; unmatched bases: 2. The germline V gene encodes CDR1 SGHRS and CDR2 YFSETQ. The CDR3 coding sequence is TGCGCCAGCAGCTTGCTAGCGGGGTTCCAAGAGACCCAGTACTTC. Translating gives CASSLLAGFQETQYF.

The chain uses TRBV5-1 and TRBJ2-4; D is unresolved. CDR3 length: 12 residues. V was shortened by 4 bases and J by 9 bases, with 11 bases between the two germline ends. CDR1 and CDR2 (germline): SGHRS, YFSETQ. The CDR3 spells CASSPESGIQYF. The CDR3 DNA is TGCGCCAGCAGCCCCGAATCAGGCATTCAGTACTTC.

This chain connects TRBV5-5 to TRBJ1-1; no clear D. Trimming left V 0 bases short and J 5 bases short, with 8 bases between. The germline V gene encodes CDR1 SGHKS and CDR2 YYEKEE (reference sequence). The CDR3 has 13 amino acids. CDR3 DNA sequence: TGTGCCAGCAGCTTGGGCAGTTGGACTGAAGCTTTCTTT. Protein sequence: CASSLGSWTEAFF.

The rearrangement uses TRBV9 and TRBJ1-2; 7 nucleotides agree with TRBD1. The CDR3 covers 15 residues. V shed 4 bases and J 2 bases; nucleotides not matched to a gene: 8. Looked up from germline, CDR1 is SGDLS and CDR2 is YYNGEE. The CDR3 loop is CASSMPTGLNYGYTF. For the CDR3, the DNA is TGTGCCAGCAGCATGCCGACAGGGCTAAACTATGGCTACACCTTC. The full variable domain, rest sourced from reference TRBV9 and TRBJ1-2, is DSGVTQTPKHLITATGQRVTLRCSPRSGDLSVYWYQQSLDQGLQFLIQYYNGEERAKGNILERFSAQQFPDLHSELNLSSLELGDSALYFCASSMPTGLNYGYTFGSGTRLTVV.

V gene TRBV3-1 (or the pseudogene TRBV3-2) combines with J gene TRBJ1-1; possible D gene TRBD1, 5 bases. Trimming removed 0 bases from V and 5 bases from J, with 16 bases in between. CDR1 and CDR2 from the germline V gene are LGHDT and YNNKEL (reference sequence). This CDR3 spans 16 amino acids. CDR3 region: CASSQEGSRRGTEAFF. The CDR3 DNA is TGTGCCAGCAGCCAAGAAGGAAGCCGGCGGGGGACTGAAGCTTTCTTT.

V gene TRBV9 combines with J gene TRBJ2-1; 10 bases agree with TRBD2. Germline CDR1 and CDR2: SGDLS and YYNGEE. V shed 3 bases, J shed 6 bases, and the junction held 9 bases outside the gene matches. The CDR3 runs 16 residues. The CDR3 region is CASSAEAGGLGNEQFF. Written as DNA, the CDR3 is TGTGCCAGCAGCGCCGAAGCGGGGGGGCTGGGCAATGAGCAGTTCTTC. The whole variable domain, filled in from reference TRBV9 and TRBJ2-1, reads DSGVTQTPKHLITATGQRVTLRCSPRSGDLSVYWYQQSLDQGLQFLIQYYNGEERAKGNILERFSAQQFPDLHSELNLSSLELGDSALYFCASSAEAGGLGNEQFFGPGTRLTVL.

The V gene is TRBV9, the J gene TRBJ2-5, with TRBD2 matching over 13 bases. This CDR3 is 16 amino acids long. The J segment lost 5 bases and the V segment lost 5 bases, leaving 9 bases of the junction unmatched. Per germline, CDR1 SGDLS and CDR2 YYNGEE. This CDR3 is CASSFTSGGAWETQYF. The CDR3 DNA sequence: TGTGCCAGCAGTTTTACTAGCGGGGGGGCTTGGGAGACCCAGTACTTC. The full variable domain, its missing parts supplied by reference TRBV9 and TRBJ2-5, is DSGVTQTPKHLITATGQRVTLRCSPRSGDLSVYWYQQSLDQGLQFLIQYYNGEERAKGNILERFSAQQFPDLHSELNLSSLELGDSALYFCASSFTSGGAWETQYFGPGTRLLVL.

The CDR3 sequence is CSIDSAGYTF. The CDR3 DNA is TGCAGCATCGACAGCGCGGGCTACACCTTC. The chain employs TRBV29-1 and TRBJ1-2; tentative D call: TRBD1 (5 bases). Trimming removed 8 bases at V and 8 bases at J, with 12 bases between. CDR3 length: 10 residues. Germline V gives CDR1 SQVTM, CDR2 ANQGSEA.

The V call is TRBV9, the J call TRBJ2-7; TRBD2 aligns across 11 bases. The germline CDR1 and CDR2 sequences are SGDLS and YYNGEE. This CDR3 has 15 residues. With V trimmed by 2 bases and J by 3 bases, 4 bases remained unmatched. The CDR3 nucleotides are TGTGCCAGCAGCGTCTCTAGCGGGGGGCTCTACGAGCAGTACTTC. It encodes CASSVSSGGLYEQYF.

The chain carries TRBV5-4 and TRBJ1-2; no clear D gene. The CDR3 covers 14 residues. Trimming removed 0 bases from V and 1 base from J, with 7 bases in between. CDR1 and CDR2 (germline): SGHNT, YYREEE (reference sequence). The CDR3 DNA reads as TGTGCCAGCAGCTTGGCCGGGGTTAACTATGGCTACACCTTC. Protein sequence: CASSLAGVNYGYTF. Full variable domain (remainder filled in from reference TRBV5-4 and TRBJ1-2): ETGVTQSPTHLIKTRGQQVTLRCSSQSGHNTVSWYQQALGQGPQFIFQYYREEENGRGNFPPRFSGLQFPNYSSELNVNALELDDSALYLCASSLAGVNYGYTFGSGTRLTVV.

This clone was seen a few times. The rearrangement links TRBV4-1 to TRBJ1-1, with D unresolved. The CDR3 totals 14 residues. CDR1 and CDR2 from the germline V gene are MGHRA and YSYEKL. V was clipped by 0 bases and J by 5 bases, with 10 bases between them. CDR3 region: CASSQDEVRTEAFF. CDR3 nucleotides: TGCGCCAGCAGCCAAGATGAGGTGAGAACTGAAGCTTTCTTT.

This clone was detected a few times. The rearrangement links TRBV6-4 to TRBJ2-3, with a weak D call TRBD1 (5 bases). Between the trimmed V and J ends, which lost 5 bases and 0 bases, there was a span of 12 bases. CDR1 MRHNA and CDR2 SNTAGT come from the germline V gene. The CDR3 extends over 15 amino acids. CDR3 protein: CASSPAWGSTDTQYF. CDR3 sequence (DNA): TGTGCCAGCAGTCCCGCGTGGGGCAGCACAGATACGCAGTATTTT.

V and J are TRBV9 and TRBJ1-6, with no clear D. This CDR3 contains 15 residues. V dropped 4 bases and J dropped 0 bases, with 8 bases sitting between them. Germline loops: CDR1 SGDLS, CDR2 YYNGEE. The CDR3 DNA reads as TGTGCCAGCAGCTTCCGGAGCTCCTATAATTCACCCCTCCACTTT. Translating it yields CASSFRSSYNSPLHF.

J is TRBJ2-5 and V is TRBV11-3; D is perhaps TRBD2 (5 bases). The germline CDR1 and CDR2 sequences are SGHNT and YENEEA. V was trimmed by 0 bases and J by 8 bases, leaving 13 bases between them. The CDR3 covers 14 residues. DNA for the CDR3: TGTGCCAGCAGCTTAGACGCGGGTTCTGGAACCCAGTACTTC. It is translated as CASSLDAGSGTQYF. The full variable domain, its missing parts supplied by reference TRBV11-3 and TRBJ2-5, is EAGVVQSPRYKIIEKKQPVAFWCNPISGHNTLYWYLQNLGQGPELLIRYENEEAVDDSQLPKDRFSAERLKGVDSTLKIQPAELGDSAVYLCASSLDAGSGTQYFGPGTRLLVL.

The chain uses TRBV14 and TRBJ1-1, with D possibly matching TRBD1 (6 bases). This CDR3 is 14 amino acids long. Germline V gives CDR1 SGHDN, CDR2 FVKESK. V was trimmed by 4 bases and J by 5 bases, leaving 14 bases between them. Here the CDR3 reads CASSRGGGTTEAFF. CDR3 in DNA: TGTGCCAGCAGCCGAGGGGGGGGAACGACTGAAGCTTTCTTT.

The genes are TRBV5-5 and TRBJ2-3; 10 bases are a match to TRBD2. Unmatched junction bases numbered 2, after V lost 1 base and J lost 3 bases. The CDR3 consists of 15 residues. Germline V gene data show CDR1 as SGHKS and CDR2 as YYEKEE (reference sequence). Written as DNA, the CDR3 is TGTGCCAGCAGCTTGCCTAGCGGGGGTACAGATACGCAGTATTTT. It encodes CASSLPSGGTDTQYF.

The chain employs TRBV5-4 and TRBJ1-2, with D perhaps matching TRBD1 (6 bases). V lost 5 bases to trimming and J lost 8 bases, with 16 bases between them. CDR3 size: 13 residues. Germline V gives CDR1 SGHNT, CDR2 YYREEE (reference sequence). CDR3 nucleotides: TGTGCCAGCAGACTGGACAGTGGACCCGGCTACACCTTC. Translating it yields CASRLDSGPGYTF.

The chain carries TRBV27 and TRBJ1-2, with 10 bases identical to TRBD1. V was pared by 4 bases and J by 4 bases, with 3 bases of the junction left unmatched. Germline V gene data show CDR1 as MNHEY and CDR2 as SMNVEV (reference sequence). This CDR3 region has 14 residues. The CDR3 spells CASSSRDRGYGYTF. The CDR3 nucleotides read TGTGCCAGCAGTTCCCGGGACAGGGGCTATGGCTACACCTTC.

V usage is TRBV6-1 and J usage is TRBJ2-7; D is ambiguous. The V end was cut by 1 base, the J end by 4 bases, with 11 bases between. CDR1 is MNHNS, CDR2 SASEGT, per germline. This CDR3 comprises 14 residues. In nucleotides, the CDR3 is TGTGCCAGCAGTGAAGGAGGCCACCCATACGAGCAGTACTTC. Amino acid sequence: CASSEGGHPYEQYF.

CDR3 in DNA: TGTGCCAGCAGCTTGACAGGGGTGGTTTCACCCCTCCACTTT. As protein: CASSLTGVVSPLHF. J is TRBJ1-6 and V is TRBV5-4; TRBD1 matches 7 bases. The J segment lost 9 bases and the V segment lost 1 base, leaving 4 bases of the junction unmatched. Germline values: CDR1 SGHNT, CDR2 YYREEE (reference sequence). The CDR3 length is 14 residues.

The rearrangement uses TRBV7-8 and TRBJ1-5, with D unresolved. The V end lost 5 bases, the J end lost 3 bases, and 8 bases lay between the germline ends. Germline CDR1 is SGHVS and CDR2 is FQNEAQ. CDR3 length equals 13 residues. DNA for the CDR3: TGTGCCAGCAGCCTTACAGCCAATCAGCCCCAGCATTTT. Translating gives CASSLTANQPQHF.

The chain uses TRBV3-1 (or the pseudogene TRBV3-2) and TRBJ2-1; the D is unclear. Trimming cost V 2 bases and J 0 bases, with 5 bases left between them. Per germline, CDR1 LGHDT and CDR2 YNNKEL (reference sequence). This CDR3 has 14 residues. The CDR3 bases are TGTGCCAGCAGCCAATCCAACTCCTACAATGAGCAGTTCTTC. Protein sequence: CASSQSNSYNEQFF.

This sequence joins TRBV19 and TRBJ1-1, with a tentative D call TRBD1 (6 bases). The CDR3 has 13 amino acids. Trimming pared 9 bases from V and 0 bases from J, leaving 11 bases between. Germline V gene lookup returns CDR1 LNHDA and CDR2 SQIVND (reference sequence). The CDR3 nucleotides are TGTGCCAGCCTCAGGGGCATGAACACTGAAGCTTTCTTT. Amino acids: CASLRGMNTEAFF.

The genes are TRBV6-1 and TRBJ1-2; 7 bases fit TRBD1. Trimming took 0 bases from V and 6 from J; bases not matched to a gene: 10. From germline, CDR1 is MNHNS and CDR2 SASEGT. This CDR3 comprises 16 residues. As DNA, the CDR3 is TGTGCCAGCAGTGAAGCCTTGACAGGGCTTTTCAATGGCTACACCTTC. Translating it yields CASSEALTGLFNGYTF.

This chain links TRBV6-1 with TRBJ1-2, with 9 bases matching TRBD1. The germline V gene has CDR1 MNHNS and CDR2 SASEGT. The CDR3 has 16 amino acids. V trimming: 4 bases; J trimming: 4 bases; junction bases outside the gene matches: 10. In DNA, the CDR3 is TGTGCCAGCAGTGCGTCACTTGACAGGGGGATCTATGGCTACACCTTC. Protein sequence: CASSASLDRGIYGYTF.

The chain joins TRBV10-3 to TRBJ1-2, with TRBD1 identical over 7 bases. J lost 14 bases, V lost 10 bases, and 22 bases had no gene match. Germline V gene data show CDR1 as ENHRY and CDR2 as SYGVKD. The CDR3 has 14 residues. The CDR3 DNA sequence: TGTGCCAGCGGACTTACAGGGGTTGGCGAGGTAGGGACCTTC. It yields the protein CASGLTGVGEVGTF.

This sequence joins TRBV19 and TRBJ1-3, with 7 nucleotides matching TRBD1. Germline V gene data show CDR1 as LNHDA and CDR2 as SQIVND (reference sequence). The CDR3 length is 15 residues. Trimming cost V 6 bases and J 0 bases; bases outside gene matches: 5. CDR3 amino acids: CASSLGQVSGNTIYF. CDR3 in DNA: TGTGCCAGTAGCCTCGGACAGGTCTCTGGAAACACCATATATTTT.

The chain carries TRBV6-5 and TRBJ1-1; D may be TRBD1 (6 bases). The V gene lost 6 bases and the J gene lost 1 base, with 15 bases spanning the gap. CDR1 is MNHEY and CDR2 is SVGAGI in the germline V gene. This CDR3 comprises 15 residues. The CDR3 DNA is TGTGCCAGCAGGGATATAACAGGGAAGAACACTGAAGCTTTCTTT. Encoded protein: CASRDITGKNTEAFF.

The chain uses TRBV10-2 and TRBJ2-7; the D gene is possibly TRBD1 (7 bases). This CDR3 has 17 residues. CDR1 and CDR2 from the germline V gene are WSHSY and SAAADI. The V gene lost 8 bases and the J gene lost 5 bases, with 28 bases spanning the gap. The DNA for the CDR3 is TGCGCCAGCGAGGGACTTAGGGGAAGACAGGGAAAGAACGAGCAGTACTTC. Residues: CASEGLRGRQGKNEQYF.

V is TRBV5-6 and J is TRBJ1-6; D may be TRBD1 (5 bases). The CDR3 covers 14 residues. Germline-derived CDR1 and CDR2 are SGHDT and YYEEEE. The V end lost 0 bases, the J end lost 5 bases, and 6 bases lay between the germline ends. The CDR3 is CASSLGQNNSPLHF. DNA for the CDR3: TGTGCCAGCAGCTTGGGACAGAATAATTCACCCCTCCACTTT.

The chain carries TRBV7-9 and TRBJ2-2; the match to TRBD2 covers 7 bases. The length of the CDR3 is 15 residues. Germline loops: CDR1 SEHNR, CDR2 FQNEAQ (reference sequence). CDR3 sequence: CAAGEWPTRTGELFF. For the CDR3, the DNA is TGTGCGGCGGGGGAGTGGCCGACGAGGACCGGGGAGCTGTTTTTT.